Below are 16 T cell receptor beta chains sequenced from a single sample in a study of shared clonotypes between healthy human individuals. Sequenced by immunoSEQ multiplex PCR; TCRdb stores in-frame clones only, minus some. This sample yields some 2,500,000 clones, of which 80% to 95% are seen a single time; more than 0.35% belongs to the top ten. What was sequenced was naive CD4+ T cells from PBMCs. The subset was: CD45RA+ positively selected. The receptors were gathered from a man aged 18-30 years in good health. Some clones in this sample may be carry-over from other donors' samples.

The chain carries TRBV7-8 and TRBJ2-2; D gene unclear. Trimming stripped 1 base from V and 4 bases from J, with 10 bases between. Germline V CDR1 and CDR2: SGHVS, FQNEAQ. The CDR3 contains 15 residues. This CDR3 reads CASSLEVGFTGELFF. DNA for the CDR3: TGTGCCAGCAGCTTAGAAGTAGGGTTCACCGGGGAGCTGTTTTTT.

This chain connects TRBV7-3 to TRBJ2-7; TRBD1 might be the D (5 bases). The CDR3 loop spans 15 amino acids. Germline CDR1 reads SGHTA; CDR2 reads FQGTGA. Trimming removed 1 base from V and 4 bases from J, with 14 bases in between. The CDR3, as DNA: TGTGCCAGCAGCTTAAGTGCAGGGAAAATTTACGAGCAGTACTTC. It codes for CASSLSAGKIYEQYF. The variable domain in full, completed from reference TRBV7-3 and TRBJ2-7, reads GAGVSQTPSNKVTEKGKYVELRCDPISGHTALYWYRQSLGQGPEFLIYFQGTGAADDSGLPNDRFFAVRPEGSVSTLKIQRTERGDSAVYLCASSLSAGKIYEQYFGPGTRLTVT.

Details on this clone: Additional DNA sequences in this sample encode the identical CDR3. The chain carries TRBV29-1 and TRBJ2-5; no definite D call. The V gene lost 3 bases and the J gene lost 4 bases, with 6 bases spanning the gap. CDR1 is SQVTM, CDR2 ANQGSEA, per germline. The CDR3 has 11 amino acids. The CDR3, as DNA: TGCAGCGTTGAGGATCGAGAGACCCAGTACTTC. It codes for CSVEDRETQYF.

On this clone itself: This specimen includes other DNA sequences encoding the same CDR3. This chain uses TRBV7-2 with TRBJ1-2, with D maybe TRBD1 (5 bases). Germline V gives CDR1 SGHTA, CDR2 FQGNSA. CDR3 size: 13 residues. The germline V and J ends were trimmed by 3 bases and 2 bases, with 7 bases remaining between them. The CDR3 nucleotides read TGTGCCAGCAGCTTGAGGGACAACTATGGCTACACCTTC. Translated, it gives CASSLRDNYGYTF.

CDR3 loop: CSVPGLVRSYNEQFF. The CDR3 nucleotides are TGCAGCGTCCCCGGACTGGTCCGCTCCTACAATGAGCAGTTCTTC. The chain carries TRBV29-1 and TRBJ2-1; TRBD2 is a possible D gene (5 bases). Trimming took 6 bases from V and 0 from J, leaving 15 bases between them. This CDR3 is 15 amino acids long. The germline V gene encodes CDR1 SQVTM and CDR2 ANQGSEA.

The chain couples TRBV6-5 to TRBJ1-6; D call uncertain. The V end lost 5 bases, the J end lost 7 bases, and 12 bases lay between the germline ends. Germline assignment: CDR1 MNHEY and CDR2 SVGAGI. This CDR3 is 14 amino acids long. The DNA for the CDR3 is TGTGCCAGCAGTCAAAGCCCCCAGAATTCACCCCTCCACTTT. As protein: CASSQSPQNSPLHF.

The V gene is TRBV27, the J gene TRBJ2-3; D might be TRBD2 (6 bases). The CDR3 covers 18 residues. V gave up 8 bases and J gave up 4 bases, with 28 bases separating them. Germline loops: CDR1 MNHEY, CDR2 SMNVEV (reference sequence). CDR3 sequence: CASSLTLYREIGADTQYF. Written as DNA, the CDR3 is TGTGCCAGCTCCTTGACTCTTTATCGGGAGATCGGGGCAGATACGCAGTATTTT.

The chain recombines TRBV6-6 with TRBJ1-5; D not certain. The CDR3 loop spans 14 amino acids. Trimming took off 8 bases at V and 4 bases at J, with 15 bases between the two ends. The germline V gene has CDR1 MNHNY and CDR2 SVGAGI (reference sequence). In DNA, the CDR3 is TGTGCCAGCGGTCCGGGAGGGTCTAATCAGCCCCAGCATTTT. This sequence encodes CASGPGGSNQPQHF.

The rearrangement links TRBV5-5 to TRBJ2-7; D is undetermined. Trimming removed 1 base from V and 3 bases from J, with 8 bases in between. Germline assignment: CDR1 SGHKS and CDR2 YYEKEE (reference sequence). The CDR3 length is 13 residues. The CDR3 loop is CASSLWGNYEQYF. The CDR3 region has the DNA TGTGCCAGCAGCTTGTGGGGAAACTACGAGCAGTACTTC.

The V call is TRBV27, the J call TRBJ2-6; D is unresolved. The germline V gene has CDR1 MNHEY and CDR2 SMNVEV (reference sequence). This CDR3 contains 17 residues. V gave up 6 bases and J gave up 0 bases, with 15 bases separating them. This chain's CDR3 is CASSPHLGRSGANVLTF. In DNA, the CDR3 is TGTGCCAGCAGCCCCCATTTGGGTCGCTCTGGGGCCAACGTCCTGACTTTC. The variable domain in full, with the rest retrieved from reference TRBV27 and TRBJ2-6, is EAQVTQNPRYLITVTGKKLTVTCSQNMNHEYMSWYRQDPGLGLRQIYYSMNVEVTDKGDVPEGYKVSRKEKRNFPLILESPSPNQTSLYFCASSPHLGRSGANVLTFGAGSRLTVL.

This chain uses TRBV2 with TRBJ2-7; D unclear. The length of the CDR3 is 13 residues. The V end was cut by 2 bases, the J end by 2 bases, with 7 bases between. CDR1 is SNHLY and CDR2 is FYNNEI in the germline V gene. The CDR3 DNA follows: TGTGCCAGCAGTGAACCAGCAGCCTACGAGCAGTACTTC. Translation gives CASSEPAAYEQYF.

CDR3 in DNA: TGCGCCAGCAGCGTTCAGGAGACCACTGAAGCTTTCTTT. The encoded protein is CASSVQETTEAFF. V is TRBV5-1 and J is TRBJ1-1; D remains unclear. Trimming removed 4 bases at V and 4 bases at J, with 11 bases between. The CDR3 has 13 amino acids. CDR1 is SGHRS and CDR2 is YFSETQ in the germline V gene.

CDR3 in DNA: TGTGCCACCAGCGATCGTCAGGGGAGAGGAACTAATGAAAAACTGTTTTTT. Protein product: CATSDRQGRGTNEKLFF. The chain is built from TRBV15 and TRBJ1-4; D might be TRBD1 (6 bases). The CDR3 is made up of 17 amino acids. Trimming took off 5 bases at V and 1 base at J, with 17 bases between the two ends. Germline V lookup: CDR1 LNHNV, CDR2 YYDKDF (reference sequence).

V gene TRBV5-1 combines with J gene TRBJ1-3; D uncertain. Per the germline V gene, CDR1 is SGHRS and CDR2 is YFSETQ. The length of the CDR3 is 14 residues. V lost 4 bases to trimming and J lost 0 bases, with 8 bases between them. CDR3 region: CASSEQFSGNTIYF. The DNA of the CDR3 is TGCGCCAGCAGCGAGCAATTCTCTGGAAACACCATATATTTT. The full variable domain, rest sourced from reference TRBV5-1 and TRBJ1-3, is KAGVTQTPRYLIKTRGQQVTLSCSPISGHRSVSWYQQTPGQGLQFLFEYFSETQRNKGNFPGRFSGRQFSNSRSEMNVSTLELGDSALYLCASSEQFSGNTIYFGEGSWLTVV.

As regards this clone: Other DNA sequences from this sample encode an identical CDR3 as well. The V and J genes are TRBV5-1 and TRBJ2-3; D unclear. This CDR3 contains 14 residues. V was trimmed by 0 bases and J by 0 bases, leaving 5 bases between them. Germline V gene sequence: CDR1 SGHRS, CDR2 YFSETQ. CDR3 loop: CASSLGASTDTQYF. DNA of the CDR3: TGCGCCAGCAGCTTGGGAGCTAGCACAGATACGCAGTATTTT.

This chain connects TRBV10-1 to TRBJ2-5, with D possibly being TRBD1 or TRBD2 (6 bases each). The CDR3 runs to 14 residues. Germline V gene lookup returns CDR1 WNHNN and CDR2 SYGVQD (reference sequence). V was shortened by 4 bases and J by 5 bases, with 14 bases between the two germline ends. The CDR3 DNA sequence: TGCGCCAGCAGTGCCCCCCCGGGGGCGGAGACCCAGTACTTC. Protein: CASSAPPGAETQYF.